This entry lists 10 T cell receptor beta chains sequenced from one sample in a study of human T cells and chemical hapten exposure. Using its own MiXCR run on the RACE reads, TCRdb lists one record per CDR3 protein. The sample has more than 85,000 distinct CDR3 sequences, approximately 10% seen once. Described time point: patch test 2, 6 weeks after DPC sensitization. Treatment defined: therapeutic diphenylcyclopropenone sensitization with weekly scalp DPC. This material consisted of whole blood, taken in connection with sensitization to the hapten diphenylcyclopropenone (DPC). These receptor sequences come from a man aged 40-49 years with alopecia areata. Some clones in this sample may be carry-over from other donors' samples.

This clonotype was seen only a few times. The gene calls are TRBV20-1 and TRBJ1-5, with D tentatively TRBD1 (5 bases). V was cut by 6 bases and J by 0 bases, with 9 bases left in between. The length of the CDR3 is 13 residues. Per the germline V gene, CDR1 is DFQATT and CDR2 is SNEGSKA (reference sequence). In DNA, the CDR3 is TGCAGTGCCCAGACAGCTAGCAATCAGCCCCAGCATTTT. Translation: CSAQTASNQPQHF.

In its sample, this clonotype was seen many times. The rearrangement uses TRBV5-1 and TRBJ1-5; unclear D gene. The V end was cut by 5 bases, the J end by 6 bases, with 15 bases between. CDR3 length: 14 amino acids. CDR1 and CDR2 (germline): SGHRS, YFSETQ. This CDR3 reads CASSRSGGGQPQHF. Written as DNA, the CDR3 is TGCGCCAGCAGTCGTTCCGGAGGTGGTCAGCCCCAGCATTTT.

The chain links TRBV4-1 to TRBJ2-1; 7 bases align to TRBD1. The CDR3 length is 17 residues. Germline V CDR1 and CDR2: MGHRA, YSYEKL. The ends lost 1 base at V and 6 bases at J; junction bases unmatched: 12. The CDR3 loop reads CASSQVSRQGPSNEQFF. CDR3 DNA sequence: TGCGCCAGCAGCCAAGTCTCGAGACAGGGACCGAGCAATGAGCAGTTCTTC.

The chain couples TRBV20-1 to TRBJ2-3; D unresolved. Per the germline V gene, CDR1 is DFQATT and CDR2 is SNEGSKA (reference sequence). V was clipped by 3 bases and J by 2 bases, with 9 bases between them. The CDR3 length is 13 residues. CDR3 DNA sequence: TGCAGTGCTAGGTCCGGTACCACAGATACGCAGTATTTT. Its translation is CSARSGTTDTQYF.

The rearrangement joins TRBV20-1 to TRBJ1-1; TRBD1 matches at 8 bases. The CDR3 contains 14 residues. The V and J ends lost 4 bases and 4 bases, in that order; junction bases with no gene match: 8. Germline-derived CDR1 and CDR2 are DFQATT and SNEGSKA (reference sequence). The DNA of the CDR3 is TGCAGTGCTACTATAAACAGGGGGTTCACTGAAGCTTTCTTT. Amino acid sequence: CSATINRGFTEAFF.

The chain's CDR3 is CASSEGDTQYF. The CDR3 nucleotides read TGTGCCAGCAGCGAGGGAGATACGCAGTATTTT. The V call is TRBV9, the J call TRBJ2-3; D is ambiguous. This CDR3 is built from 11 residues. Per germline, CDR1 SGDLS and CDR2 YYNGEE. V lost 3 bases and J 5 bases, leaving 4 bases between the germline ends.

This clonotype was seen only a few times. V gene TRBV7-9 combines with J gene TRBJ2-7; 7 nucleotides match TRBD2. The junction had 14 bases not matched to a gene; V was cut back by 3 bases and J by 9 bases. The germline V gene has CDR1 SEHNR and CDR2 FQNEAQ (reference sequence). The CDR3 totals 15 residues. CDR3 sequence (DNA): TGTGCCAGCAGCTTCACCCGGGACTACCCCTCGGGGCAGTACGTC. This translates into CASSFTRDYPSGQYV.

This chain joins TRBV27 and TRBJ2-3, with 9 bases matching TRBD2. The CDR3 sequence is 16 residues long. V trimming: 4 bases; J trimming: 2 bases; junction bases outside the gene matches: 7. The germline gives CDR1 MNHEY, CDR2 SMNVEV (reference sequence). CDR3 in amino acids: CASSSGTSRLTDTQYF. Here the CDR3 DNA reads TGTGCCAGCAGTTCCGGGACTAGCCGACTCACAGATACGCAGTATTTT.

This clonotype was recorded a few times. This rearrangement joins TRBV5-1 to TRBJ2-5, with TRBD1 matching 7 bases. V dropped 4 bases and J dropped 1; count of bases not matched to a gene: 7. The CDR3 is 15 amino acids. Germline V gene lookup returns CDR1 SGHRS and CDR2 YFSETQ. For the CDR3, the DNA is TGCGCCAGCAGCGGTCGGGACAGCCTCCAAGAGACCCAGTACTTC. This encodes CASSGRDSLQETQYF.

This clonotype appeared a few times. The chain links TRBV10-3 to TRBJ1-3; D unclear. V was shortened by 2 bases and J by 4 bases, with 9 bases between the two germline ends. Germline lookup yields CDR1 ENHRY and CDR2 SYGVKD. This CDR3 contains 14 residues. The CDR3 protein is CAISEAGSGNTIYF. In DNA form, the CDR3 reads TGTGCCATCAGTGAGGCAGGATCGGGAAACACCATATATTTT.